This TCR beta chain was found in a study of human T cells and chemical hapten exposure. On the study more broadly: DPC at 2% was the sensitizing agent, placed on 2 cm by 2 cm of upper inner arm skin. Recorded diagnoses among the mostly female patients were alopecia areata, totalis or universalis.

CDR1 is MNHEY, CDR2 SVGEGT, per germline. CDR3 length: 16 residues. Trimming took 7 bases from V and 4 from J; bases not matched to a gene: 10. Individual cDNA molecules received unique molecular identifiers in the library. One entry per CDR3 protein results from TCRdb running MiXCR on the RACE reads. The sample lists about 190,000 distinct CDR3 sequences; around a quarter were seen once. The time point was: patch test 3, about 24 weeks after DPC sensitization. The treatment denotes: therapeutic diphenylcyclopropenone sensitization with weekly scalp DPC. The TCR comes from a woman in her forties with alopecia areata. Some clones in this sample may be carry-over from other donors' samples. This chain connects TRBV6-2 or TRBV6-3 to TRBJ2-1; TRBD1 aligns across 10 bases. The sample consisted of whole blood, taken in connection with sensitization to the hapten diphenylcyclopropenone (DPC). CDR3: CASIPTGGAFYNEQFF. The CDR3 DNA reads TGTGCCAGCATACCGACAGGGGGCGCCTTTTACAATGAGCAGTTCTTC.